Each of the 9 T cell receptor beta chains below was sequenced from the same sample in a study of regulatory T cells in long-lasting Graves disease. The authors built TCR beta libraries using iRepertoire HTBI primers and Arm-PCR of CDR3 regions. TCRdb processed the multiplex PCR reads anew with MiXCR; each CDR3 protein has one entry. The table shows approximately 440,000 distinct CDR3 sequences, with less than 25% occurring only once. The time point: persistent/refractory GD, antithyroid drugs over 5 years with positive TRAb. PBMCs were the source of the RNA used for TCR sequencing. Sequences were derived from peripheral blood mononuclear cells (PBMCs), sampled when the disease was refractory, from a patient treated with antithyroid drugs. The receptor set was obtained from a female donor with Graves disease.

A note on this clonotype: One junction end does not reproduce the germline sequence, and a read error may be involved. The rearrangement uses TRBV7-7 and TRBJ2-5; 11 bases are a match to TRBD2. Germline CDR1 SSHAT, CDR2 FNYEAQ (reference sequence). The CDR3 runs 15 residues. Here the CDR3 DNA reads TGTGCTAGCAGTCCAATAGCGGGAGGGCCAGAGACCCAGTACTTC. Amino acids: CASSPIAGGPETQYF.

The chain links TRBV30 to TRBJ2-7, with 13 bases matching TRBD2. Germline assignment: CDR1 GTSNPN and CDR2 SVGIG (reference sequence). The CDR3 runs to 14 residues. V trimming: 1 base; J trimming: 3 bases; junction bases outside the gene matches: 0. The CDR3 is CAWSGLAGGYEQYF. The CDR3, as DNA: TGTGCCTGGAGTGGACTAGCGGGAGGCTACGAGCAGTACTTC. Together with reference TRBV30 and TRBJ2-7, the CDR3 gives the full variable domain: SQTIHQWPATLVQPVGSPLSLECTVEGTSNPNLYWYRQAAGRGLQLLFYSVGIGQISSEVPQNLSASRPQDRQFILSSKKLLLSDSGFYLCAWSGLAGGYEQYFGPGTRLTVT.

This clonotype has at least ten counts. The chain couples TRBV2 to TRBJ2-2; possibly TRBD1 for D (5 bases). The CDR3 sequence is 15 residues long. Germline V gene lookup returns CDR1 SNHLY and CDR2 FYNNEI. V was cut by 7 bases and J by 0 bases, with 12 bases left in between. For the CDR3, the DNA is TGTGCCAGCACTCTGACAGATCCGAACACCGGGGAGCTGTTTTTT. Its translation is CASTLTDPNTGELFF. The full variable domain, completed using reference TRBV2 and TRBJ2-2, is EPEVTQTPSHQVTQMGQEVILRCVPISNHLYFYWYRQILGQKVEFLVSFYNNEISEKSEIFDDQFSVERPDGSNFTLKIRSTKLEDSAMYFCASTLTDPNTGELFFGEGSRLTVL.

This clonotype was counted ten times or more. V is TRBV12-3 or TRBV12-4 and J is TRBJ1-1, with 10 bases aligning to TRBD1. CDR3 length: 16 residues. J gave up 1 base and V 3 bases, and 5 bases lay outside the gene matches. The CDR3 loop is CASSFGTGAWNTEAFF. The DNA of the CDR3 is TGTGCCAGCAGTTTTGGGACAGGGGCGTGGAACACTGAAGCTTTCTTT.

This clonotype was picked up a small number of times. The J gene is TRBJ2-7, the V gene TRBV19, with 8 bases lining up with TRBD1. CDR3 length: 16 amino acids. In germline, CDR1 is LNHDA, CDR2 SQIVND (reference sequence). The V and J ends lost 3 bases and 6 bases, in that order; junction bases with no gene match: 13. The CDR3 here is CASSMYEQGDIGEQYF. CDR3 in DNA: TGTGCCAGTAGTATGTATGAACAGGGGGACATCGGCGAGCAGTACTTC.

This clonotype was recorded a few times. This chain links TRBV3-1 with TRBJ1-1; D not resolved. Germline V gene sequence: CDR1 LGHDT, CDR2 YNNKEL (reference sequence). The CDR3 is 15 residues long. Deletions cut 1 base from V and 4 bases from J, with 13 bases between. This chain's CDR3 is CASSQGGGVRTEAFF. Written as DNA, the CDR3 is TGTGCCAGCAGCCAAGGAGGTGGGGTTCGCACTGAAGCTTTCTTT.

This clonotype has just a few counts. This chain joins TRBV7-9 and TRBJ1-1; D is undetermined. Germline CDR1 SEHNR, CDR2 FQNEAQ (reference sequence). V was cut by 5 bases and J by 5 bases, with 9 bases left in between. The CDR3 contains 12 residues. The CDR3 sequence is CASSESTTEAFF. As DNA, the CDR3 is TGTGCCAGCAGCGAAAGTACGACTGAAGCTTTCTTT.

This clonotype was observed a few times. This CDR3 reads CRPGLAPGETQYF. CDR3 sequence (DNA): TGCAGGCCCGGACTAGCCCCTGGAGAGACCCAGTACTTC. The V gene is TRBV20-1, the J gene TRBJ2-5; 8 bases map to TRBD2. The CDR3 consists of 13 residues. CDR1 DFQATT and CDR2 SNEGSKA come from the germline V gene (reference sequence).

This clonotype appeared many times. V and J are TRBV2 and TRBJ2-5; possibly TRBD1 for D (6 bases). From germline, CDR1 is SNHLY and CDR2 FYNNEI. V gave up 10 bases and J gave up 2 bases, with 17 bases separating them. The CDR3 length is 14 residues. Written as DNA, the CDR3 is TGTGCCACTATCAAAGGGGACACGCAAGAGACCCAGTACTTC. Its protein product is CATIKGDTQETQYF.